This TCR beta chain was recovered during a study of T cells in Graves' hyperthyroidism and ophthalmopathy. RNA transcripts gave rise to amplified TCR beta CDR3 regions. First-round RT-PCR of the TCR CDR3 relied on the HTBI primer set. A single record per CDR3 protein comes from TCRdb applying MiXCR to the multiplex PCR reads. The repertoire holds about 370,000 distinct CDR3 sequences, with around 15% as singletons. Study-wide results and caveats: Most expanded thyroid clonotypes above 0.001 recurred in blood.

Of note for this clonotype: The antigen remains undetermined.

Germline CDR1 and CDR2: KGHDR and SFDVKD. This CDR3 comprises 14 residues. V dropped 4 bases and J dropped 8; count of bases not matched to a gene: 7. Researchers barred patients who had uncontrolled infection, other autoimmune disease, pregnancy or lactation. Used for diagnoses were clinical symptoms, serum thyroxine and TRAb, thyroid ultrasound and orbital computed tomography. The chain links TRBV24-1 to TRBJ2-1; 7 bases map to TRBD2. This receptor was identified in a woman in her fifties or sixties with Graves' ophthalmopathy. Source material: blood. This CDR3 is CATSETSEADEQFF. DNA of the CDR3: TGTGCCACCAGTGAAACTAGCGAAGCGGATGAGCAGTTCTTC.